This paragraph covers one TCR beta chain sequence. Using immunoSEQ multiplex PCR, the repertoire was profiled, and TCRdb retains in-frame clones only, with some absent. The table lists some 150,000 clones, with 2% to 2.5% in the top ten. This specimen belongs to a study of T cell responses to AZD1222 COVID-19 vaccine. The CDR3 is 16 residues long. The V and J ends lost 1 base and 2 bases, in that order; junction bases with no gene match: 7. Germline V gives CDR1 SGHRS, CDR2 YFSETQ. The sequencing input was peripheral blood. The clonotype originates from an adult in good health. The chain has TRBV5-1 and TRBJ2-5; 8 positions agree with TRBD2. The CDR3 spells CASSLNAGGIQETQYF. CDR3 coding DNA: TGCGCCAGCAGCTTGAACGCGGGGGGAATACAAGAGACCCAGTACTTC.